This TCR beta chain was found in a study of blood T cells in healthy people across ages. The study, taken as a whole, reports: Possibly confounding the expanded clonotype changes was the fact that donor CMV status was unknown. Long-lived donors carried more naive CD4+ cells and greater diversity than aged donors. Strong correlation was found linking TCR beta diversity to naive T cell percentage.

There are 13 residues in the CDR3. CDR1 and CDR2 (germline): SGHVS, FNYEAQ. For the second PCR, which ran for about 7 to 11 cycles, a sample-barcoded 5' primer and a J-beta primer mix were used. TCRdb reanalysed the 5' RACE reads using MiXCR and keeps one entry per CDR3 protein. The sample includes approximately 1.5 million distinct CDR3 sequences, less than 45% of them seen just once. A remark on this clonotype: As yet, its antigen is unknown. A junction boundary mismatches the germline segment, possibly from a read error.

The chain couples TRBV7-6 to TRBJ1-2; D unclear. The sequencing input was blood. The clonotype comes from a woman aged 18-35 years in good health. The CDR3 loop is CARSSRSLYGYTF. The CDR3 DNA follows: TGTGCCCGCAGCTCCAGGTCGTTATATGGCTACACCTTC.